Shown below are 8 T cell receptor beta chains from a single sample sequenced in a study of CD8 T cells in ankylosing spondylitis. Findings and limits, study-wide: Blood of patients with ankylosing spondylitis appeared to be characterized by a TCR beta motif of seven or eight highly homologous variants.

TCRdb redid the calling of the 5' RACE reads with MiXCR, one entry per CDR3 protein. The sample includes approximately 540,000 distinct CDR3 sequences, roughly 13% of them seen just once. Their target antigens are unknown. Sequencing input: blood, either unsorted or a sorted T cell fraction (not recorded which). Receptors originate from a male donor with ankylosing spondylitis.

The chain combines TRBV7-9 with TRBJ2-1, with 8 bases aligning to TRBD1. The CDR3 has 16 amino acids. Unmatched junction bases numbered 5, after V lost 1 base and J lost 3 bases. Germline values: CDR1 SEHNR, CDR2 FQNEAQ (reference sequence). This CDR3 reads CASSLEVGQGYNEQFF. The CDR3 DNA sequence: TGTGCCAGCAGCTTAGAGGTCGGACAGGGCTACAATGAGCAGTTCTTC.

This clonotype has only a few counts. V usage is TRBV6-5 and J usage is TRBJ2-3; tentatively, D is TRBD1 (6 bases). Trimming took 2 bases from V and 4 from J, leaving 10 bases between them. This CDR3 spans 14 amino acids. Germline CDR1 is MNHEY and CDR2 is SVGAGI. The CDR3, as DNA: TGTGCCAGCAGTTACGAGGGGGTCCCAGATACGCAGTATTTT. This translates into CASSYEGVPDTQYF.

The V and J genes are TRBV20-1 and TRBJ1-1, with D maybe TRBD1 (6 bases). Deletions cut 5 bases from V and 4 bases from J, with 14 bases between. The CDR3 covers 13 residues. Germline CDR1 is DFQATT and CDR2 is SNEGSKA (reference sequence). The CDR3 DNA follows: TGCAGTGCTTTCGAGGGGGGGCGCACTGAAGCTTTCTTT. Amino acids: CSAFEGGRTEAFF.

CDR3 bases: TGTGCCAGCAGTTTAAAGGGGCCGAACACCGGGGAGCTGTTTTTT. Translating gives CASSLKGPNTGELFF. The rearrangement joins TRBV12-3 or TRBV12-4 to TRBJ2-2; maybe TRBD1 (5 bases). CDR3 size: 15 residues. Trimming took 2 bases from V and 0 from J, leaving 7 bases between them.

As to this clonotype: This may be a read error: a much more frequent sequence differs by one nucleotide. This chain joins TRBV29-1 and TRBJ2-7; possibly TRBD1 or TRBD2 for D (5 bases each). The V end was cut by 1 base, the J end by 2 bases, with 21 bases between. This CDR3 has 17 amino acids. Per the germline V gene, CDR1 is SQVTM and CDR2 is ANQGSEA. The CDR3 region has the DNA TGCAGCGTTGAAGTTAAGACCAGCGGACAAGAAACCTACGAGCAGTACTTC. It codes for CSVEVKTSGQETYEQYF.

In this sample, this clonotype turned up many times. The V gene is TRBV7-6, the J gene TRBJ2-1; TRBD1 might be the D (6 bases). The CDR3 has 14 amino acids. The germline V gene has CDR1 SGHVS and CDR2 FNYEAQ. Deletions cut 5 bases from V and 3 bases from J, with 11 bases between. The CDR3 sequence: CASSRGTIYNEQFF. DNA for the CDR3: TGTGCCAGCAGCAGGGGGACCATCTACAATGAGCAGTTCTTC.

This clonotype was seen a handful of times. The rearrangement uses TRBV6-5 and TRBJ1-6; a possible D gene is TRBD1 (5 bases). The CDR3 sequence is 18 residues long. V shed 4 bases and J shed 0 bases, with 16 bases lying between them. Looked up from germline, CDR1 is MNHEY and CDR2 is SVGAGI. DNA for the CDR3: TGTGCCAGCAGTTCCTTATTTGACAGAAGCTCCTATAATTCACCCCTCCACTTT. It codes for CASSSLFDRSSYNSPLHF.

This clonotype was seen a few times. This rearrangement joins TRBV10-3 to TRBJ2-3; D uncertain. The V and J ends lost 3 bases and 5 bases respectively, with 3 bases between them. Per the germline V gene, CDR1 is ENHRY and CDR2 is SYGVKD. The CDR3 extends over 11 amino acids. The DNA of the CDR3 is TGTGCCATCAGTGATGGAGATACGCAGTATTTT. It translates to CAISDGDTQYF.